The 26 T cell receptor beta chains below all came from one sample that was sequenced in a study of shared clonotypes between healthy human individuals. Some clones are missing from TCRdb's copy, which holds only in-frame ones; the method was immunoSEQ multiplex PCR. The data show hundreds of thousands of clones, 90% to 96% seen once. Sequencing was carried out using naive CD4+ T cells sorted from blood. Subset here: CD45RA+ positively selected. These receptor sequences come from a woman aged 25 to 39 in good health.

This clone was picked up one time. V and J are TRBV5-1 and TRBJ2-5; TRBD1 matches 7 bases. CDR1 and CDR2 (germline): SGHRS, YFSETQ. J gave up 4 bases and V 2 bases, and 11 bases lay outside the gene matches. This CDR3 contains 16 residues. Written as DNA, the CDR3 is TGCGCCAGCAGCTTTACGACAGGGAGTTTACGAGAGACCCAGTACTTC. Protein product: CASSFTTGSLRETQYF.

This rearrangement joins TRBV6-1 to TRBJ2-6, with a weak D call TRBD2 (7 bases). Deletions cut 3 bases from V and 4 bases from J, with 13 bases between. The germline gives CDR1 MNHNS, CDR2 SASEGT. The CDR3 spans 16 residues. For the CDR3, the DNA is TGTGCCAGCAGTGAGTGGGGGGGGCTCGGGGCCAACGTCCTGACTTTC. It yields the protein CASSEWGGLGANVLTF.

This clone was seen a single time. The V call is TRBV7-7, the J call TRBJ2-7; 9 bases agree with TRBD1. The germline CDR1 and CDR2 sequences are SSHAT and FNYEAQ (reference sequence). After removal of 5 bases from V and 6 bases from J, the junction contained 8 bases not matched to a gene. The CDR3 totals 14 residues. The CDR3 loop is CASSPRDRDREQYF. Here the CDR3 DNA reads TGTGCCAGCAGCCCCCGGGACAGGGATCGCGAGCAGTACTTC.

The V and J genes are TRBV5-5 and TRBJ1-3; possibly TRBD1 for D (5 bases). The V gene's germline CDR1 is SGHKS and CDR2 YYEKEE (reference sequence). The germline V and J ends were trimmed by 1 base and 0 bases, with 14 bases remaining between them. The CDR3 has 17 amino acids. CDR3 bases: TGTGCCAGCAGCTTGTGGACAATCCGGAACTCTGGAAACACCATATATTTT. Its protein is CASSLWTIRNSGNTIYF.

The chain carries TRBV4-1 and TRBJ2-3, with 14 bases that match TRBD2. With V trimmed by 1 base and J by 2 bases, 14 bases remained unmatched. The CDR3 runs 21 residues. Germline values: CDR1 MGHRA, CDR2 YSYEKL. In DNA form, the CDR3 reads TGCGCCAGCAGCCAAGTCCCGGGGGGACTAGCGGGAGTATACCACACAGATACGCAGTATTTT. It specifies CASSQVPGGLAGVYHTDTQYF.

V is TRBV19 and J is TRBJ2-1; 7 positions agree with TRBD2. This CDR3 is 17 amino acids long. V was clipped by 0 bases and J by 7 bases; unmatched bases: 12. In germline, CDR1 is LNHDA, CDR2 SQIVND (reference sequence). CDR3 amino acids: CASSIDLTRTRPNEQFF. In DNA, the CDR3 is TGTGCCAGTAGTATAGATCTAACCAGGACTAGACCGAATGAGCAGTTCTTC.

CDR3 nucleotide sequence: TGTGCCAGCAGCGCTTGGGCAGGGGGCGGAATGAACACTGAAGCTTTCTTT. This translates into CASSAWAGGGMNTEAFF. V is TRBV7-2 and J is TRBJ1-1; 8 bases align to TRBD1. CDR1 is SGHTA and CDR2 is FQGNSA in the germline V gene. V shed 5 bases and J 0 bases; nucleotides not matched to a gene: 11. The CDR3 covers 17 residues.

The chain combines TRBV28 with TRBJ2-7; TRBD1 agrees at 10 bases. The CDR3 has 15 residues. V lost 8 bases and J lost 7; bases outside the gene matches: 14. Germline CDR1 reads MDHEN; CDR2 reads SYDVKM. CDR3 bases: TGTGCCAGCGGATATCCCGGGACAGGGGAGAAAGAGCAGTACTTC. It codes for CASGYPGTGEKEQYF.

The chain has TRBV5-1 and TRBJ2-7; the D gene is possibly TRBD2 (6 bases). CDR1 and CDR2 (germline): SGHRS, YFSETQ. The CDR3 covers 13 residues. The ends were cut back, 1 base at V and 5 bases at J, with 10 bases in the middle. The CDR3 coding sequence is TGCGCCAGCAGCTTGTTCGCGGGGAACGAGCAGTACTTC. It yields the protein CASSLFAGNEQYF.

J is TRBJ2-5 and V is TRBV19, with D perhaps given as TRBD1 or TRBD2 (5 bases each). Per the germline V gene, CDR1 is LNHDA and CDR2 is SQIVND (reference sequence). Between the trimmed V and J ends, which lost 3 bases and 5 bases, there was a span of 22 bases. CDR3 length: 17 residues. Here the CDR3 DNA reads TGTGCCAGTAGTATTTCGGTGGGGGAACCCAAAGCGGAGACCCAGTACTTC. It specifies CASSISVGEPKAETQYF.

The chain recombines TRBV13 with TRBJ1-1, with a possible D match to TRBD1 (5 bases). Trimming removed 5 bases from V and 4 bases from J, with 14 bases in between. Germline CDR1 PRHDT, CDR2 FYEKMQ (reference sequence). This CDR3 spans 14 amino acids. CDR3 coding DNA: TGTGCCAGCAGCCCAGTGGGGGGGGGCACTGAAGCTTTCTTT. Protein sequence: CASSPVGGGTEAFF.

The genes are TRBV19 and TRBJ1-5, with 8 bases identical to TRBD1. This CDR3 contains 14 residues. Trimming took 6 bases from V and 5 from J; bases not matched to a gene: 6. Germline lookup yields CDR1 LNHDA and CDR2 SQIVND (reference sequence). The CDR3 is CASSQTGGDQPQHF. The CDR3 DNA reads as TGTGCCAGTAGCCAAACAGGGGGGGATCAGCCCCAGCATTTT.

The chain is built from TRBV28 and TRBJ1-2, with D possibly being TRBD1 (5 bases). From germline, CDR1 is MDHEN and CDR2 SYDVKM. CDR3 size: 13 residues. Trimming took off 3 bases at V and 6 bases at J, with 11 bases between the two ends. For the CDR3, the DNA is TGTGCCAGCAGTTTCCCTTACAGGAATGGCTACACCTTC. Its translation is CASSFPYRNGYTF.

This clone was picked up one time. The V call is TRBV10-3, the J call TRBJ2-5; 13 bases match TRBD2. The CDR3 extends over 15 amino acids. The J segment lost 5 bases and the V segment lost 3 bases, leaving 3 bases of the junction unmatched. Germline CDR1 reads ENHRY; CDR2 reads SYGVKD. DNA for the CDR3: TGTGCCATCAGTGAACTAGCGGGAGGGAGGGAGACCCAGTACTTC. It yields the protein CAISELAGGRETQYF.

The chain uses TRBV6-1 and TRBJ1-1; D gene uncertain. The CDR3 is 14 amino acids. CDR1 and CDR2 (germline): MNHNS, SASEGT. Trimming pared 2 bases from V and 3 bases from J, leaving 10 bases between. The DNA of the CDR3 is TGTGCCAGCAGTGAATCTTCCGGACACACTGAAGCTTTCTTT. It specifies CASSESSGHTEAFF.

V and J are TRBV6-4 and TRBJ2-1, with 7 bases fitting TRBD2. J was trimmed by 4 bases and V by 5 bases; bases with no gene match: 11. Germline CDR1 MRHNA, CDR2 SNTAGT. The CDR3 totals 16 residues. DNA of the CDR3: TGTGCCAGCAGTAAAGCGTCCGGGGGAGGGTACAATGAGCAGTTCTTC. It specifies CASSKASGGGYNEQFF.

The V call is TRBV11-2, the J call TRBJ2-7, with a weak D call TRBD1 (5 bases). This CDR3 comprises 12 residues. Trimming cost V 5 bases and J 3 bases, with 8 bases left between them. Germline V gene data show CDR1 as SGHAT and CDR2 as FQNNGV. CDR3 DNA sequence: TGTGCCAGCAGCCCAGGACACTACGAGCAGTACTTC. As protein: CASSPGHYEQYF.

The chain has TRBV19 and TRBJ2-5; the match to TRBD2 covers 14 bases. The CDR3 runs to 18 residues. The junction had 9 bases not matched to a gene; V was cut back by 0 bases and J by 6 bases. Per the germline V gene, CDR1 is LNHDA and CDR2 is SQIVND (reference sequence). CDR3 in DNA: TGTGCCAGTAGTATAGACCCTCCGGGACTAGCGGGAGTGCAGACCCAGTACTTC. Amino acids: CASSIDPPGLAGVQTQYF.

The chain has TRBV27 and TRBJ2-1; TRBD2 aligns across 8 bases. V shed 5 bases, J shed 9 bases, and the junction held 12 bases outside the gene matches. This CDR3 is 15 amino acids long. Germline CDR1 and CDR2: MNHEY and SMNVEV (reference sequence). This chain's CDR3 is CASSHTSGITGEQFF. In nucleotides, the CDR3 is TGTGCCAGCAGTCATACTAGCGGTATTACGGGTGAGCAGTTCTTC.

The chain couples TRBV6-4 to TRBJ1-1; no firm D call. V was shortened by 2 bases and J by 1 base, with 2 bases between the two germline ends. The CDR3 is 12 residues long. Germline assignment: CDR1 MRHNA and CDR2 SNTAGT. CDR3 sequence: CASSDENTEAFF. DNA of the CDR3: TGTGCCAGCAGTGACGAGAACACTGAAGCTTTCTTT.

Comment on this clone: This specimen includes other DNA sequences encoding the same CDR3. J is TRBJ1-2 and V is TRBV18; D possibly corresponds to TRBD1 (6 bases). Germline V gene data show CDR1 as KGHSH and CDR2 as LQKENI. V lost 2 bases and J lost 3, with 7 bases in between. There are 13 residues in the CDR3. The chain's CDR3 is CASSPGGDYGYTF. CDR3 coding DNA: TGTGCCAGCTCACCAGGGGGCGACTATGGCTACACCTTC.

The chain couples TRBV9 to TRBJ2-2, with D perhaps TRBD2 (5 bases). The germline V gene has CDR1 SGDLS and CDR2 YYNGEE. This CDR3 spans 15 amino acids. V lost 4 bases and J lost 0, with 10 bases in between. Here the CDR3 reads CASSSRDANTGELFF. The CDR3 nucleotides are TGTGCCAGCAGCTCACGGGATGCGAACACCGGGGAGCTGTTTTTT.

This chain joins TRBV5-1 and TRBJ2-1, with 8 positions matching TRBD1. Germline loops: CDR1 SGHRS, CDR2 YFSETQ. Germline trimming cut 1 base from V and 8 bases from J; bases unmatched to any gene: 8. The CDR3 sequence is 15 residues long. This CDR3 reads CASSLSRGLRYEQFF. DNA for the CDR3: TGCGCCAGCAGCTTGAGCAGGGGGCTGCGGTATGAGCAGTTCTTC.

The J gene is TRBJ2-5, the V gene TRBV5-8, with 9 bases aligning to TRBD2. Looked up from germline, CDR1 is SGHTS and CDR2 is YDEGEE. The CDR3 length is 16 residues. The V and J ends lost 4 bases and 5 bases, in that order; junction bases with no gene match: 12. The CDR3 loop is CASSPGAGGRVETQYF. DNA for the CDR3: TGTGCCAGCAGCCCAGGAGCGGGAGGAAGAGTTGAGACCCAGTACTTC.

J is TRBJ2-1 and V is TRBV29-1, with D unclear. The V end lost 5 bases, the J end lost 0 bases, and 14 bases lay between the germline ends. Germline-derived CDR1 and CDR2 are SQVTM and ANQGSEA. The length of the CDR3 is 15 residues. The CDR3: CSVPDEPSSYNEQFF. CDR3 nucleotides: TGCAGCGTTCCCGACGAACCGAGCTCCTACAATGAGCAGTTCTTC.

For this clone: The junction departs from germline at one end; a sequencing error may be responsible. The chain recombines TRBV5-8 with TRBJ1-2; no reliable D call. CDR1 is SGHTS, CDR2 YDEGEE, per germline. This CDR3 spans 14 amino acids. CDR3 nucleotides: TGTGCCAGCGTCTCACCTCATCCACGAAAGACCTATGGCTTC. As protein: CASVSPHPRKTYGF.